These 26 T cell receptor beta chains originate from one sample sequenced in a study of blood T cell repertoires in COVID-19. Generated by immunoSEQ multiplex PCR, the TCRdb table keeps only in-frame clones and is missing some. The table shows more than 450,000 clones, with roughly nine tenths occurring only once. Sample: PBMCs or T cells enriched from blood (not recorded which). These receptors were taken from a woman aged 18-29 years who had recovered from COVID-19.

This clone was recorded once. The V and J genes are TRBV19 and TRBJ2-3; 8 nucleotides line up with TRBD1. The germline gives CDR1 LNHDA, CDR2 SQIVND (reference sequence). The CDR3 contains 16 residues. V lost 6 bases, J lost 2 bases, and 10 bases stayed unmatched. The CDR3 region has the DNA TGTGCCAGTAGCACATTAGGGACAGGCTTCACAGATACGCAGTATTTT. Amino acids: CASSTLGTGFTDTQYF.

CDR3 bases: TGTGCCAGCAGTGAGCCATCCGGACAGAGAGGAAACACCATATATTTT. Translating gives CASSEPSGQRGNTIYF. The rearrangement joins TRBV25-1 to TRBJ1-3; D possibly corresponds to TRBD1 (6 bases). The CDR3 sequence is 16 residues long. Trimming left V 3 bases short and J 4 bases short, with 16 bases between. Germline values: CDR1 MGHDK, CDR2 SYGVNS. The complete variable domain, with remaining parts taken from reference TRBV25-1 and TRBJ1-3, reads EADIYQTPRYLVIGTGKKITLECSQTMGHDKMYWYQQDPGMELHLIHYSYGVNSTEKGDLSSESTVSRIRTEHFPLTLESARPSHTSQYLCASSEPSGQRGNTIYFGEGSWLTVV.

The rearrangement joins TRBV2 to TRBJ1-5; maybe TRBD1 (6 bases). The germline gives CDR1 SNHLY, CDR2 FYNNEI. CDR3 size: 15 residues. Trimming took off 2 bases at V and 6 bases at J, with 14 bases between the two ends. CDR3 in amino acids: CASSEQGQGGQPQHF. The CDR3 DNA is TGTGCCAGCAGTGAACAGGGGCAGGGTGGTCAGCCCCAGCATTTT.

The V gene is TRBV27, the J gene TRBJ1-1; TRBD1 agrees at 7 bases. Germline V lookup: CDR1 MNHEY, CDR2 SMNVEV (reference sequence). J was trimmed by 5 bases and V by 7 bases; bases with no gene match: 4. This CDR3 spans 12 amino acids. Here the CDR3 DNA reads TGTGCCAGCAAAGGGGGCCGGACTGAAGCTTTCTTT. This translates into CASKGGRTEAFF.

The chain couples TRBV5-8 to TRBJ1-5; 8 bases are shared with TRBD1. This CDR3 contains 14 residues. V was clipped by 2 bases and J by 6 bases; unmatched bases: 4. The germline V gene encodes CDR1 SGHTS and CDR2 YDEGEE. CDR3 DNA sequence: TGTGCCAGCAGCTTTCAGGGGGCAGGTCAGCCCCAGCATTTT. Protein product: CASSFQGAGQPQHF.

The chain combines TRBV11-2 with TRBJ1-1; D unresolved. The ends were cut back, 0 bases at V and 1 base at J, with 9 bases in the middle. CDR3 size: 15 residues. Looked up from germline, CDR1 is SGHAT and CDR2 is FQNNGV. CDR3 sequence: CASSLDRAGNTEAFF. In DNA, the CDR3 is TGTGCCAGCAGCTTAGATCGGGCGGGGAACACTGAAGCTTTCTTT.

This clone has only a few counts. This sequence joins TRBV7-9 and TRBJ1-1; TRBD1 might be the D (6 bases). Trimming took off 2 bases at V and 4 bases at J, with 8 bases between the two ends. CDR1 SEHNR and CDR2 FQNEAQ come from the germline V gene (reference sequence). The CDR3 spans 13 residues. CDR3 DNA sequence: TGTGCCAGCAGCTTACAGGGGATCACTGAAGCTTTCTTT. It translates to CASSLQGITEAFF.

This chain uses TRBV5-6 with TRBJ1-1; 9 bases fit TRBD1. The V gene's germline CDR1 is SGHDT and CDR2 YYEEEE. After removal of 5 bases from V and 3 bases from J, the junction contained 11 bases not matched to a gene. CDR3 length: 16 amino acids. The CDR3 sequence is CASSYYRGRVDTEAFF. CDR3 DNA: TGTGCCAGCAGTTATTACAGGGGGCGAGTTGACACTGAAGCTTTCTTT.

V gene TRBV12-3 or TRBV12-4 combines with J gene TRBJ2-2; maybe TRBD1 (6 bases). The V gene lost 5 bases and the J gene lost 8 bases, with 12 bases spanning the gap. The CDR3 has 13 residues. Written as DNA, the CDR3 is TGTGCCAGCAGTAGGGGGTCCTCGGGGGAGCTGTTTTTT. It yields the protein CASSRGSSGELFF.

The chain joins TRBV7-2 to TRBJ2-2, with D possibly TRBD2 on 5 matching bases. This CDR3 is built from 14 residues. Germline lookup yields CDR1 SGHTA and CDR2 FQGNSA. Between the trimmed V and J ends, which lost 5 bases and 6 bases, there was a span of 13 bases. The CDR3 sequence is CASSRPTSSGELFF. The CDR3 DNA is TGTGCCAGCAGCCGTCCTACTAGTTCCGGGGAGCTGTTTTTT. The entire variable domain, with the rest obtained from reference TRBV7-2 and TRBJ2-2, is as follows: GAGVSQSPSNKVTEKGKDVELRCDPISGHTALYWYRQSLGQGLEFLIYFQGNSAPDKSGLPSDRFSAERTGGSVSTLTIQRTQQEDSAVYLCASSRPTSSGELFFGEGSRLTVL.

The CDR3 is CASSWAPNQPQHF. In DNA form, the CDR3 reads TGCGCCAGCAGTTGGGCACCGAATCAGCCCCAGCATTTT. The chain is built from TRBV5-1 and TRBJ1-5; unclear D gene. CDR3 length: 13 amino acids. The germline V and J ends were trimmed by 5 bases and 4 bases, with 10 bases remaining between them. Germline V lookup: CDR1 SGHRS, CDR2 YFSETQ. Full variable domain (outside the CDR3, taken from reference TRBV5-1 and TRBJ1-5): KAGVTQTPRYLIKTRGQQVTLSCSPISGHRSVSWYQQTPGQGLQFLFEYFSETQRNKGNFPGRFSGRQFSNSRSEMNVSTLELGDSALYLCASSWAPNQPQHFGDGTRLSIL.

The gene calls are TRBV6-5 and TRBJ1-2, with TRBD1 identical over 9 bases. V shed 6 bases, J shed 2 bases, and the junction held 7 bases outside the gene matches. This CDR3 region has 15 residues. Germline CDR1 is MNHEY and CDR2 is SVGAGI. CDR3 amino acids: CASSPTTGGNYGYTF. As DNA, the CDR3 is TGTGCCAGCAGCCCGACGACAGGGGGAAACTATGGCTACACCTTC.

This clone is a singleton in its sample. The rearrangement uses TRBV10-3 and TRBJ2-7; D might be TRBD1 (6 bases). Germline V gene data show CDR1 as ENHRY and CDR2 as SYGVKD. V lost 11 bases to trimming and J lost 2 bases, with 16 bases between them. This CDR3 region has 13 residues. The CDR3 DNA follows: TGTGCCTCGACGGGGACAAATACCTACGAGCAGTACTTC. Protein sequence: CASTGTNTYEQYF.

The rearrangement joins TRBV4-2 to TRBJ2-7; 9 positions agree with TRBD2. The CDR3 extends over 18 amino acids. Looked up from germline, CDR1 is LGHNA and CDR2 is YNFKEQ. With V trimmed by 4 bases and J by 5 bases, 18 bases remained unmatched. The CDR3 spells CASSRVLSQGGGAHEQYF. The CDR3 nucleotides read TGTGCCAGCAGCCGAGTCCTCAGCCAGGGCGGGGGGGCCCACGAGCAGTACTTC.

The rearrangement joins TRBV28 to TRBJ2-7, with TRBD1 identical over 7 bases. V lost 6 bases, J lost 0 bases, and 11 bases stayed unmatched. Germline CDR1 MDHEN, CDR2 SYDVKM. The CDR3 length is 16 residues. CDR3 nucleotides: TGTGCCAGCAGCCCACGTCTGGGACAGAGCTCCTACGAGCAGTACTTC. It yields the protein CASSPRLGQSSYEQYF.

The V and J genes are TRBV7-2 and TRBJ1-6; D is perhaps TRBD1 (5 bases). CDR1 is SGHTA, CDR2 FQGNSA, per germline. This CDR3 has 14 residues. The ends were cut back, 0 bases at V and 9 bases at J, with 9 bases in the middle. The CDR3 reads CASSLAGTPSPLHF. The CDR3 DNA reads as TGTGCCAGCAGCTTAGCAGGGACTCCTTCACCCCTCCACTTT.

This chain joins TRBV5-4 and TRBJ2-1; 10 bases align to TRBD2. The germline gives CDR1 SGHNT, CDR2 YYREEE (reference sequence). V shed 4 bases and J 7 bases; nucleotides not matched to a gene: 11. The CDR3 extends over 16 amino acids. DNA for the CDR3: TGTGCCAGCAGCCCCGTCCGAGCGGGGGGGGCAAATGAGCAGTTCTTC. It codes for CASSPVRAGGANEQFF.

The rearrangement links TRBV3-1 (or the pseudogene TRBV3-2) to TRBJ2-3; a possible D gene is TRBD2 (6 bases). Germline V gene sequence: CDR1 LGHDT, CDR2 YNNKEL (reference sequence). The V end was cut by 4 bases, the J end by 2 bases, with 10 bases between. The CDR3 is made up of 14 amino acids. The CDR3 loop reads CASSPPGLTDTQYF. Here the CDR3 DNA reads TGTGCCAGCAGCCCCCCGGGACTCACAGATACGCAGTATTTT.

This clone was seen once. V usage is TRBV12-3 or TRBV12-4 and J usage is TRBJ2-7; 8 nucleotides agree with TRBD1. With 11 bases clipped from V and 2 bases from J, the junction kept 8 bases outside the gene matches. The CDR3 loop spans 13 amino acids. The CDR3 DNA sequence: TGTGCCTGCCACCGACAGGGGACCTACGAGCAGTACTTC. It encodes CACHRQGTYEQYF.

V gene TRBV6-5 combines with J gene TRBJ1-2; TRBD1 is a possible D gene (5 bases). The CDR3 sequence is 12 residues long. CDR1 is MNHEY, CDR2 SVGAGI, per germline. V shed 2 bases and J shed 7 bases, with 8 bases lying between them. The CDR3 DNA reads as TGTGCCAGCAGTTACCAGGGAAGTGGCTACACCTTC. Translation gives CASSYQGSGYTF.

The V gene is TRBV9, the J gene TRBJ2-1, with a possible D match to TRBD1 (6 bases). V lost 0 bases to trimming and J lost 6 bases, with 13 bases between them. The CDR3 is 15 amino acids. Germline-derived CDR1 and CDR2 are SGDLS and YYNGEE. The CDR3 spells CASSVETGILNEQFF. The CDR3 DNA reads as TGTGCCAGCAGCGTAGAAACAGGGATACTCAATGAGCAGTTCTTC. The complete variable domain, with remaining parts taken from reference TRBV9 and TRBJ2-1, reads DSGVTQTPKHLITATGQRVTLRCSPRSGDLSVYWYQQSLDQGLQFLIQYYNGEERAKGNILERFSAQQFPDLHSELNLSSLELGDSALYFCASSVETGILNEQFFGPGTRLTVL.

V and J are TRBV30 and TRBJ1-6; D not certain. V dropped 4 bases and J dropped 9 bases, with 16 bases sitting between them. The CDR3 loop spans 14 amino acids. CDR1 and CDR2 from the germline V gene are GTSNPN and SVGIG (reference sequence). The CDR3 DNA follows: TGTGCCTGGACGGGAGGCGCCTCCAGTTCACCCCTCCACTTT. Its translation: CAWTGGASSSPLHF. Complete variable domain (other parts from reference TRBV30 and TRBJ1-6): SQTIHQWPATLVQPVGSPLSLECTVEGTSNPNLYWYRQAAGRGLQLLFYSVGIGQISSEVPQNLSASRPQDRQFILSSKKLLLSDSGFYLCAWTGGASSSPLHFGNGTRLTVT.

The gene calls are TRBV2 and TRBJ1-1; weak D call: TRBD1 (6 bases). This CDR3 is 18 amino acids long. Trimming removed 2 bases from V and 3 bases from J, with 22 bases in between. The V gene's germline CDR1 is SNHLY and CDR2 FYNNEI. This chain's CDR3 is CASSELGAQGSRDTEAFF. CDR3 DNA sequence: TGTGCCAGCAGTGAACTGGGGGCGCAGGGAAGTCGTGACACTGAAGCTTTCTTT.

The chain carries TRBV6-5 and TRBJ1-6; 11 positions agree with TRBD1. This CDR3 region has 15 residues. V shed 2 bases, J shed 9 bases, and the junction held 3 bases outside the gene matches. The germline V gene has CDR1 MNHEY and CDR2 SVGAGI. Written as DNA, the CDR3 is TGTGCCAGCAGTTACACGGGACAGGGGGGTTCACCCCTCCACTTT. Translating it yields CASSYTGQGGSPLHF.

The chain uses TRBV29-1 and TRBJ1-2, with D perhaps TRBD1 (5 bases). V was shortened by 3 bases and J by 6 bases, with 11 bases between the two germline ends. CDR1 is SQVTM, CDR2 ANQGSEA, per germline. There are 12 residues in the CDR3. CDR3 loop: CSVDGGGNGYTF. The DNA for the CDR3 is TGCAGCGTTGATGGGGGGGGTAATGGCTACACCTTC. Using reference TRBV29-1 and TRBJ1-2 for the parts outside the CDR3, the full variable domain is SAVISQKPSRDICQRGTSLTIQCQVDSQVTMMFWYRQQPGQSLTLIATANQGSEATYESGFVIDKFPISRPNLTFSTLTVSNMSPEDSSIYLCSVDGGGNGYTFGSGTRLTVV.

In nucleotides, the CDR3 is TGTGCCAGCAGTTTAGGAGGGGACACAGATACGCAGTATTTT. Protein product: CASSLGGDTDTQYF. This rearrangement joins TRBV28 to TRBJ2-3, with a tentative D call TRBD2 (6 bases). This CDR3 spans 14 amino acids. With 2 bases removed from V and 2 bases from J, the gap between germline ends came to 8 bases. Germline V gives CDR1 MDHEN, CDR2 SYDVKM.